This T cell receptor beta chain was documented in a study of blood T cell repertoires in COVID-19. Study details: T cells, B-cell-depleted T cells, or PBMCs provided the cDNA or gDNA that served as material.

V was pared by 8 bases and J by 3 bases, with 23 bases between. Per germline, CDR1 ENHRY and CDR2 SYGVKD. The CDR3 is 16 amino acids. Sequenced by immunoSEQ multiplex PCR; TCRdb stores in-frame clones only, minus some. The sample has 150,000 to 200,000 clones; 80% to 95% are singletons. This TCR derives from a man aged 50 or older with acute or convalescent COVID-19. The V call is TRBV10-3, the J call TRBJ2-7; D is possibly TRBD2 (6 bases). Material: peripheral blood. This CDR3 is CAIARLGTDRIYEQYF. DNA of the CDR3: TGTGCCATCGCCAGACTAGGAACAGACCGCATCTACGAGCAGTACTTC.